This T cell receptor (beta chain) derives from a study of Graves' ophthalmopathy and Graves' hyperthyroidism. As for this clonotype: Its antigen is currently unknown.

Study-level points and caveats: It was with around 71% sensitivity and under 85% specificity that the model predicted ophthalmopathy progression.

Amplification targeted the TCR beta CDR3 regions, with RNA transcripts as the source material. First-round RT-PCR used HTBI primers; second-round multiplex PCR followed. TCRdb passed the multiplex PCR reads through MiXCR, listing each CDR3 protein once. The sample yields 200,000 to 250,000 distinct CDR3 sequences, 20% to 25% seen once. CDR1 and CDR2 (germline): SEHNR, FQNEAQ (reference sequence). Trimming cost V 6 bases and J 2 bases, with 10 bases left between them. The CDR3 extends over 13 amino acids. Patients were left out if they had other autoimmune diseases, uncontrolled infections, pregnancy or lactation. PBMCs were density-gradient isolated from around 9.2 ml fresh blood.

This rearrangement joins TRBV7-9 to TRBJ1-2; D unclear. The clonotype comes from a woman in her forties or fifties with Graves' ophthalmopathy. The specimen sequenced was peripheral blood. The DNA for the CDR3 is TGTGCCAGCAGGCCGCCGGGAAACTATGGCTACACCTTC. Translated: CASRPPGNYGYTF.